This T cell receptor beta chain is from a study of shared clonotypes between healthy human individuals. Measured with immunoSEQ multiplex PCR; TCRdb has only the in-frame clones, and not every one. The table includes some 1,100,000 clones, about 80% detected once. V shed 7 bases and J shed 3 bases, with 16 bases lying between them. Germline CDR1 and CDR2: MDHEN and SYDVKM. This CDR3 spans 14 amino acids. This chain connects TRBV28 to TRBJ2-7; D is perhaps TRBD2 (5 bases). Sequencing input: memory CD4+ T cells from PBMCs. The subset was: CD45RA-negative fraction. The sequence was collected from a man between 18 and 35 years old in good health. Some clones in this sample may be carry-over from other donors' samples. In DNA, the CDR3 is TGTGCCAGCATTTCGGGAAATCGTAACTACGAGCAGTACTTC. Protein sequence: CASISGNRNYEQYF.